This is a list of T cell receptor beta chains from one sample in a study of Graves' ophthalmopathy and Graves' hyperthyroidism. TCRdb ran MiXCR on the multiplex PCR reads and lists one entry per CDR3 protein. Here the sample spans almost 750,000 distinct CDR3 sequences, roughly 40% being singletons. Sequencing was carried out using peripheral blood. The receptors stem from an adult man with Graves' ophthalmopathy. Both conserved end residues are part of each CDR3. D genes are given only for firm matches. A row's size may be missing; if present it is once, few, many or a size class.

many	TRBJ2-2	TRBV29-1	-	TGCAGCGCTACCTTGGACACTCCCGCCGGGGAGCTGTTTTTT	CSATLDTPAGELFF
-	TRBJ2-7	TRBV4-3	-	TGCGCCAGCAGCCAAGACAGGGGTGACGAGCAGTACTTC	CASSQDRGDEQYF
-	TRBJ1-4	TRBV7-4	TRBD1	TGTGCCAGCAGCCCCAGGACAGGGGGCCTACCCGAAAAACTGTTTTTT	CASSPRTGGLPEKLFF
-	TRBJ2-5	TRBV7-2	-	TGTGCCAGCAGCTTATGGGGTAGTGACGCAGAGACCCAGTACTTC	CASSLWGSDAETQYF
many	TRBJ1-2	TRBV29-1	TRBD1	TGCAGCGTAGGACAGGGGCTGAACTATGGCTACACCTTC	CSVGQGLNYGYTF
many	TRBJ1-2	TRBV29-1	-	TGCAGCGTTCAACTCCACGGGCTCCGGAGCTATGGCTACACCTTC	CSVQLHGLRSYGYTF
few	TRBJ2-5	TRBV6-6	-	TGTGCCAGCAGTTACGAATTCGGGGGGCTACAGACCCAGTACTTC	CASSYEFGGLQTQYF
many	TRBJ1-2	TRBV19	TRBD1	TGTGCCAGTAGGGGGACAGGGTCCGGCTATGGCTACACCTTC	CASRGTGSGYGYTF
many	TRBJ2-6	TRBV6-5	-	TGTGCCAGCAGTTACTCGCGGGCCTCTGGGGCCAACGTCCTGACTTTC	CASSYSRASGANVLTF
-	TRBJ2-7	TRBV7-9	TRBD2	TGTGCCAGCAGCCCTAGACTAGCGGGGGGGCTCGAGCAGTACTTC	CASSPRLAGGLEQYF
-	TRBJ2-5	TRBV20-1	TRBD1	TGCAGTGCTAGAGCCGGGACAGGGGGGGGAGAGACCCAGTACTTC	CSARAGTGGGETQYF
-	TRBJ2-7	TRBV28	TRBD2	TGTGCCAGCAGTCTTAGCGGGAGGTTCTACGAGCAGTACTTC	CASSLSGRFYEQYF
few	TRBJ1-2	TRBV10-3	-	TGTGCCAGCAGTTATCTTCAGGGGAACTATGGCTACACCTTC	CASSYLQGNYGYTF
-	TRBJ2-6	TRBV7-2	-	TGTGCCAGCAGCTTAGATGACAGCTCTGGGGCCAACGTCCTGACTTTC	CASSLDDSSGANVLTF
-	TRBJ2-2	TRBV4-2	TRBD2	TGTGCCAGCAGCCAAGGACCCCGCCTAGCGGGAGTCGGGGAGCTGTTTTTT	CASSQGPRLAGVGELFF
-	TRBJ2-7	TRBV29-1	TRBD1	TGCAGCGCTTCGGACAGGGGGGGCGAGCAGTACTTC	CSASDRGGEQYF
once	TRBJ2-5	TRBV25-1	-	TGTGCCAGCAGTGAACCGTTACAGGGAGGAGAGACCCAGTACTTC	CASSEPLQGGETQYF
-	TRBJ1-1	TRBV7-8	TRBD1	TGTGCCAGCAGCTTAAAAGGGGGCCTCGGGACTGAAGCTTTCTTT	CASSLKGGLGTEAFF
-	TRBJ1-1	TRBV13	-	TGTGCCTGTCGTACGGGCGGGATAAACACTGAAGCTTTCTTT	CACRTGGINTEAFF
few	TRBJ1-5	TRBV2	-	TGTGCCAGCAGGGGTGACAGGAATAGCAATCAGCCCCAGCATTTT	CASRGDRNSNQPQHF
-	TRBJ1-1	TRBV25-1	-	TGTGCCAGCAGTGACAGCTTAGTAGACACTGAAGCTTTCTTT	CASSDSLVDTEAFF
-	TRBJ1-1	TRBV5-4	-	TGTGCCAGCAGCTTGAGTCCAGACACTGAAACTTCCTTT	CASSLSPDTETSF
many	TRBJ2-5	TRBV7-8	-	TGTGCCAGCAGCCAAAACGAAGAGACCCAGTACTTC	CASSQNEETQYF
few	TRBJ1-1	TRBV9	-	TGTGCCAGCAGCGGTAATAGCGGAGGGGTTGGGACTGAAGCTTTCTTT	CASSGNSGGVGTEAFF
-	TRBJ1-5	TRBV13	-	TGTGCCAGCAGCCCTCGGGGGAGGCAGCCCCAGCATTTT	CASSPRGRQPQHF
few	TRBJ2-2	TRBV7-9	-	TGTGCCAGCAGCCCGCGAAACACGTACACCGGGGAGCTGTTTTTT	CASSPRNTYTGELFF
-	TRBJ2-2	TRBV10-3	-	TGTGCCAGCAGTTCCCTTGGCCAACTAGACGTTGGCACCGGGGAGCTGTTTTTT	CASSSLGQLDVGTGELFF
many	TRBJ2-5	TRBV4-1	-	TGCGCCAGCAGCGAGGGACACCAAGAGACCCAGTACTTC	CASSEGHQETQYF
few	TRBJ2-2	TRBV12-3/TRBV12-4	TRBD1	TGTGCCAGCAGTTTACTGACAGGGCCCGGGGAGCTGTTTTTT	CASSLLTGPGELFF
few	TRBJ1-1	TRBV10-3	TRBD1	TGTGCCAGCAGTTCCTGGGACAGCCGGCGGACTGAAGCTTTCTTT	CASSSWDSRRTEAFF
few	TRBJ2-2	TRBV6-5	TRBD1	TGTGCCAGCAGCAATACAGGGGACAACGCCGGGGAGCTGTTTTTT	CASSNTGDNAGELFF
-	TRBJ2-7	TRBV11-1	TRBD1	TGTGCCAGCAACGATGTCGGGACAGGGACCTACGAGCAGTACTTC	CASNDVGTGTYEQYF
-	TRBJ2-7	TRBV3-1	-	TGTGCCAGCAGCCCAACCCCCTGGGGCCACGAGCAGTACTTC	CASSPTPWGHEQYF
many	TRBJ1-2	TRBV20-1	-	TGCAGTGCAGACCAGTATGGCTACACCTTC	CSADQYGYTF
-	TRBJ2-3	TRBV29-1	TRBD1	TGCAGCGTCGACAGGGGTTCGGCAGATACGCAGTATTTT	CSVDRGSADTQYF
-	TRBJ2-7	TRBV29-1	TRBD1	TGCAGCGTTGGCGGACAGGGTCCCGAGCAGTACTTC	CSVGGQGPEQYF
-	TRBJ2-7	TRBV12-3/TRBV12-4	-	TGTGCCAGCAGCTATCGGACAAGGATCTACGAGCAGTACTTC	CASSYRTRIYEQYF
-	TRBJ1-6	TRBV25-1	TRBD1	TGTGCCGCACAGGGGAACTCACCCCTCCACTTT	CAAQGNSPLHF
-	TRBJ2-7	TRBV6-9	TRBD1	TGTGACAGCCGGACAGGGGGCTCCTACGAGCAGTACTTC	CDSRTGGSYEQYF
-	TRBJ2-3	TRBV7-9	TRBD2	TGTGCCAGCACCCCCGGTCGGCTAGCGGGAATGGGAGATACGCAGTATTTT	CASTPGRLAGMGDTQYF
few	TRBJ1-4	TRBV20-1	-	TGCAGTGCTAGAGATCGCGCCCCAACTAATGAAAAACTGTTTTTT	CSARDRAPTNEKLFF